A selection of T cell receptor beta chains follows, all from one sample in a study of cytomegalovirus exposure and HLA in healthy donors. The method was immunoSEQ multiplex PCR; TCRdb's version includes in-frame clones alone and lacks a portion of them. Of approximately 300,000 clones listed, around 80% were seen once; the top ten hold roughly 0.3%. The specimen was PBMCs. The receptors were sampled from a girl between 2 and 10 years old in good health and CMV-seronegative. CDR3s include the opening cysteine and the closing phenylalanine or tryptophan. D genes are given only for firm matches. Clone sizes are given selectively: once, few, many, or a class where the clone is expanded.

abundance | j_gene | d_gene | v_gene | CDR3aa | CDR3nt
NA | TRBJ1-4 | NA | TRBV25-1 | CASSGLNAGEKLFF | TGTGCCAGCAGTGGACTCAATGCGGGGGAAAAACTGTTTTTT
NA | TRBJ2-1 | NA | TRBV13 | CASSSEQGYNEQFF | TGTGCCAGCAGCTCGGAACAGGGCTACAATGAGCAGTTCTTC
NA | TRBJ2-3 | NA | TRBV27 | CASIRGWGTTDTQYF | TGTGCCAGCATCAGAGGTTGGGGGACAACAGATACGCAGTATTTT
few | TRBJ1-5 | NA | TRBV19 | CASSNSAYSNQPQHF | TGTGCCAGTAGTAACAGTGCATATAGCAATCAGCCCCAGCATTTT
few | TRBJ2-2 | TRBD1 | TRBV16 | CASSQPDRGNGELFF | TGTGCCAGCAGCCAACCCGACAGGGGGAACGGGGAGCTGTTTTTT
NA | TRBJ2-3 | TRBD1 | TRBV7-6 | CASSWTGLTTDTQYF | TGTGCCAGCAGCTGGACAGGCTTAACCACAGATACGCAGTATTTT
NA | TRBJ2-1 | TRBD2 | TRBV5-4 | CASSLGLAGNEQFF | TGTGCCAGCAGCTTAGGACTAGCGGGCAATGAGCAGTTCTTC
NA | TRBJ2-5 | NA | TRBV15 | CATSRDSRALKTQYF | TGTGCCACCAGCAGAGATTCGAGGGCTTTGAAGACCCAGTACTTC
NA | TRBJ1-5 | TRBD1 | TRBV7-9 | CASSLRDRGTDQPQHF | TGTGCCAGCAGCTTAAGGGACAGGGGAACCGATCAGCCCCAGCATTTT
NA | TRBJ1-1 | NA | TRBV13 | CASNRVEDTEAFF | TGTGCCAGCAACAGGGTAGAGGACACTGAAGCTTTCTTT
NA | TRBJ1-1 | NA | TRBV6-5 | CASSYYGRARTEAFF | TGTGCCAGCAGTTACTATGGCAGGGCTAGAACTGAAGCTTTCTTT
NA | TRBJ2-7 | TRBD1 | TRBV7-9 | CASSTRDRASYEQYF | TGTGCCAGCAGTACCCGGGACAGGGCATCCTACGAGCAGTACTTC
NA | TRBJ1-2 | NA | TRBV2 | CAHPEGGDYGYTF | TGTGCCCACCCGGAGGGGGGGGACTATGGCTACACCTTC
once | TRBJ1-5 | NA | TRBV19 | CASSLSEYSNQPQHF | TGTGCCAGTAGCCTATCGGAGTATAGCAATCAGCCCCAGCATTTT
NA | TRBJ2-7 | TRBD2 | TRBV6-5 | CASSYVGGPGEQYF | TGTGCCAGCAGTTACGTGGGAGGGCCCGGCGAGCAGTACTTC
NA | TRBJ2-7 | NA | TRBV19 | CASSIGAIHEQYF | TGTGCCAGTAGTATAGGGGCTATTCACGAGCAGTACTTC
NA | TRBJ2-7 | NA | TRBV10-3 | CAISESKTISYEQYF | TGTGCCATCAGTGAGTCGAAAACCATCTCCTACGAGCAGTACTTC
NA | TRBJ1-1 | NA | TRBV2 | CASSEEPRGAEAFF | TGTGCCAGCAGTGAAGAACCACGGGGGGCTGAAGCTTTCTTT
NA | TRBJ2-3 | TRBD2 | TRBV10-1 | CASSPQREFPDTQYF | TGCGCCAGCAGCCCACAGCGGGAGTTCCCAGATACGCAGTATTTT